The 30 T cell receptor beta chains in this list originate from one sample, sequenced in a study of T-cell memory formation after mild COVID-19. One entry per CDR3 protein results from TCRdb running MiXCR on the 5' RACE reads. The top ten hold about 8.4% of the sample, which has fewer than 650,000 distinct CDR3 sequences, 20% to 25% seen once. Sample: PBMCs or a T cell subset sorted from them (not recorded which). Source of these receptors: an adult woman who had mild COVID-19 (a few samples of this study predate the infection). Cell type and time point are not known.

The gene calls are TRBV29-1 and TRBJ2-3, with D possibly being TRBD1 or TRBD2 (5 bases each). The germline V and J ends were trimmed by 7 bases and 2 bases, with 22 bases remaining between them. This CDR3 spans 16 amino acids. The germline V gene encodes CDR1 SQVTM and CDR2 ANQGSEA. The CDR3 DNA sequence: TGCAGCGCTACAGGAACCAGGATCGGGAACACAGATACGCAGTATTTT. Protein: CSATGTRIGNTDTQYF.

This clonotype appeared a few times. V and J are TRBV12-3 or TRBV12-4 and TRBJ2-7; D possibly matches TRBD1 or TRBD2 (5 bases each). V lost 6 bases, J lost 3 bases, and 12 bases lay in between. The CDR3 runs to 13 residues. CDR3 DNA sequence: TGTGCCAGCAGGATCGGGACCTTCTACGAGCAGTACTTC. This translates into CASRIGTFYEQYF.

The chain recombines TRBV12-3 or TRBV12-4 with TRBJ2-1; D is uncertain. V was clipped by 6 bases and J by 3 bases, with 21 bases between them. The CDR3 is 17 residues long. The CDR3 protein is CASSPLEWPGFYNEQFF. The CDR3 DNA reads TGTGCCAGCAGCCCCCTTGAATGGCCTGGGTTCTACAATGAGCAGTTCTTC.

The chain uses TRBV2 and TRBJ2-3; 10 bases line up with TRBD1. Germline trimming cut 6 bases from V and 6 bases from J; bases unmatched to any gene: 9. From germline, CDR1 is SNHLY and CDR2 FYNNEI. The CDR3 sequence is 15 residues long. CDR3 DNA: TGTGCCAGCAGGGGGGACAGGGGATCCGGGGATACGCAGTATTTT. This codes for CASRGDRGSGDTQYF.

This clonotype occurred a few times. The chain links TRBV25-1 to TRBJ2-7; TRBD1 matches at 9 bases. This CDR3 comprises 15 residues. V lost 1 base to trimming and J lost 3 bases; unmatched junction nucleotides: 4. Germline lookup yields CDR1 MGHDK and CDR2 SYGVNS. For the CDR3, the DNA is TGTGCCAGCAGTGAATCTAACAGGGGGCTCTACGAGCAGTACTTC. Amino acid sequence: CASSESNRGLYEQYF.

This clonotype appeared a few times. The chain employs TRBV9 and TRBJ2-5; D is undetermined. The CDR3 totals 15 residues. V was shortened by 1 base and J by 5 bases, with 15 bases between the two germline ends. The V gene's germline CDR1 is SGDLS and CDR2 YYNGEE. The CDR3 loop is CASSVSASHGETQYF. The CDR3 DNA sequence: TGTGCCAGCAGCGTATCCGCCAGCCACGGGGAGACCCAGTACTTC.

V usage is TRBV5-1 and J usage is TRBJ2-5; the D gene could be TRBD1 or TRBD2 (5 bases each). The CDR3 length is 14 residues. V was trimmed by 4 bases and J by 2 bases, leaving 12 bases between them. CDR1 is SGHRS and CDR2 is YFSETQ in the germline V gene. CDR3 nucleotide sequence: TGCGCCAGCAGCCTCGGGACGATACAAGAGACCCAGTACTTC. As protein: CASSLGTIQETQYF.

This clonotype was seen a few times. The CDR3 region is CASSHGQDSSYEQYF. The CDR3 DNA reads TGCGCCAGCAGCCACGGACAGGACAGCTCCTACGAGCAGTACTTC. This chain connects TRBV4-3 to TRBJ2-7; 7 bases are shared with TRBD1. V lost 3 bases and J lost 0; bases outside the gene matches: 5. The CDR3 totals 15 residues. The germline V gene encodes CDR1 LGHNA and CDR2 YSLEER.

The CDR3 DNA reads TGTGCCAGCAGCCCGACTCGGACTAGCGTCACCGGGGAGCTGTTTTTT. This sequence encodes CASSPTRTSVTGELFF. The chain combines TRBV7-6 with TRBJ2-2, with 9 positions matching TRBD2. The trim removed 5 bases at V and 4 bases at J, leaving 8 bases unmatched. This CDR3 is 16 amino acids long. CDR1 and CDR2 (germline): SGHVS, FNYEAQ.

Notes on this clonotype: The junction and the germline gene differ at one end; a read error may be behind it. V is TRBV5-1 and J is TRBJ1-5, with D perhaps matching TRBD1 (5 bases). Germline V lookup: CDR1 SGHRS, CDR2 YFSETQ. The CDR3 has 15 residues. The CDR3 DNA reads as TGCGCCAGCAGTGCGCGCATTGGAAGGACAATTATATTTCGTTTT. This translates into CASSARIGRTIIFRF. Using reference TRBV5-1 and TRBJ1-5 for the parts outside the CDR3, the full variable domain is KAGVTQTPRYLIKTRGQQVTLSCSPISGHRSVSWYQQTPGQGLQFLFEYFSETQRNKGNFPGRFSGRQFSNSRSEMNVSTLELGDSALYLCASSARIGRTIIFRFGDGTRLSIL.

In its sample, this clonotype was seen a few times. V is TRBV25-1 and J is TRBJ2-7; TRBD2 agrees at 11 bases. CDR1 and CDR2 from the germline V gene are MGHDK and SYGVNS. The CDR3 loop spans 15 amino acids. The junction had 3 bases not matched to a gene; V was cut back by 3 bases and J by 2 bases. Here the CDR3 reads CASSDVSGGAYEQYF. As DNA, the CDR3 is TGTGCCAGCAGTGACGTTAGCGGGGGGGCCTACGAGCAGTACTTC.

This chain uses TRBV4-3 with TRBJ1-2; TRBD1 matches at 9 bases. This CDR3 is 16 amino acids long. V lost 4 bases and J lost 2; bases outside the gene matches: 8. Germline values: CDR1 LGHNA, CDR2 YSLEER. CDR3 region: CASSRDAGQGNYGYTF. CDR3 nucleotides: TGCGCCAGCAGCCGAGACGCGGGACAGGGCAACTATGGCTACACCTTC.

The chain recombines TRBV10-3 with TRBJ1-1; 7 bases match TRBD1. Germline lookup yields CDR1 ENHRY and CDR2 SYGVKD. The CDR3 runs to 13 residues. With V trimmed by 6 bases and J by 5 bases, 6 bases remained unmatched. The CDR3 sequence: CAISPQGWTEAFF. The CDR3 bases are TGTGCCATCAGCCCACAGGGGTGGACTGAAGCTTTCTTT.

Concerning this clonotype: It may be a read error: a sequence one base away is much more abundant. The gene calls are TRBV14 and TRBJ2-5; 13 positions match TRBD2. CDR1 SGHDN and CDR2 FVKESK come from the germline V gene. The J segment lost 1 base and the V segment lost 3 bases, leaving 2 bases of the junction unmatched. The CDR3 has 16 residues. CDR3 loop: CASSQGLAGLQETQYF. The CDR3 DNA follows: TGTGCCAGCAGCCAGGGACTAGCGGGACTCCAAGAGACCCAGTACTTC.

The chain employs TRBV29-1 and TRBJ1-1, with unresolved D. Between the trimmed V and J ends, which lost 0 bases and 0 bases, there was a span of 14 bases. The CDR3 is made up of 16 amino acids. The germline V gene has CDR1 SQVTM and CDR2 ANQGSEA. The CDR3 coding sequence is TGCAGCGTTGAAGAGGCAGACCCGACAATGAACACTGAAGCTTTCTTT. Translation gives CSVEEADPTMNTEAFF.

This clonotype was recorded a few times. CDR3 region: CATMNLGGANTQYF. In DNA form, the CDR3 reads TGTGCCACAATGAACCTAGGGGGCGCAAATACGCAGTATTTT. V is TRBV3-1 and J is TRBJ2-3; 7 bases line up with TRBD1. This CDR3 has 14 residues. The V gene end was trimmed by 10 bases and the J gene end by 7 bases; junction bases not matched to a gene: 14. Germline-derived CDR1 and CDR2 are LGHDT and YNNKEL (reference sequence).

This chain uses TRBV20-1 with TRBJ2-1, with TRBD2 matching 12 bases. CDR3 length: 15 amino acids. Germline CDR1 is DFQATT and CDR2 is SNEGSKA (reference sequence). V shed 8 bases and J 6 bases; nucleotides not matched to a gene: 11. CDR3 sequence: CSLLEATSGSNEQFF. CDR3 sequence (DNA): TGCAGTCTGCTAGAGGCGACTAGCGGGAGCAATGAGCAGTTCTTC.

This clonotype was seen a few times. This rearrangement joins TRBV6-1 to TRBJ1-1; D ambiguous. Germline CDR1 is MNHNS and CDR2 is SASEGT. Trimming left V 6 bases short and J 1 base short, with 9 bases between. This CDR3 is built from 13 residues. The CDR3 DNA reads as TGTGCCAGCAGGGTGACGCAGAACACTGAAGCTTTCTTT. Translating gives CASRVTQNTEAFF.

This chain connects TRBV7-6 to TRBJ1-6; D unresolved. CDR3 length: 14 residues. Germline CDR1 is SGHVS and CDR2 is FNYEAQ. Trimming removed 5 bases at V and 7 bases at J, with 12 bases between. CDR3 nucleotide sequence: TGTGCCAGCAGCCAAAGGGCGTCCAATTCACCCCTCCACTTT. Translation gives CASSQRASNSPLHF.

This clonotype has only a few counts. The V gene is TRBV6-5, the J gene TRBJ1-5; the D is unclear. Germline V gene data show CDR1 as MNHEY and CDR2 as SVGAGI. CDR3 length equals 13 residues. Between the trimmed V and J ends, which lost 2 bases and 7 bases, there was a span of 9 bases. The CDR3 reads CASSYGGLQPQHF. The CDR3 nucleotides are TGTGCCAGCAGTTACGGCGGGTTACAGCCCCAGCATTTT.

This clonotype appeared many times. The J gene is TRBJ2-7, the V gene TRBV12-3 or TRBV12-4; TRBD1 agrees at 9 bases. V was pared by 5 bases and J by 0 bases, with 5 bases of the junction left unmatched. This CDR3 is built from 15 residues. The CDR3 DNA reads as TGTGCCAGCAGTCTCACAGGGGGCAGCTCCTACGAGCAGTACTTC. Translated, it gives CASSLTGGSSYEQYF.

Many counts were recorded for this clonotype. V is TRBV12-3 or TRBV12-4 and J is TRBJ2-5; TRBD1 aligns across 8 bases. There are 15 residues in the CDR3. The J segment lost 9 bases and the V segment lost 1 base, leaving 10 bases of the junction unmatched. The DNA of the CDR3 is TGTGCCAGCAGTTTAGTTTCAGGACAGGGAACGGCCCAGTACTTC. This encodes CASSLVSGQGTAQYF.

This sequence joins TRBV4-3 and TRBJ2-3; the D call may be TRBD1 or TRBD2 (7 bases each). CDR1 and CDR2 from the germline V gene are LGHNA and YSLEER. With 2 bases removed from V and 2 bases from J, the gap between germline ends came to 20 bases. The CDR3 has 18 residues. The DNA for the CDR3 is TGCGCCAGCAGCCAACGAGCGGGAACAGGGGCTGTCACAGATACGCAGTATTTT. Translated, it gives CASSQRAGTGAVTDTQYF.

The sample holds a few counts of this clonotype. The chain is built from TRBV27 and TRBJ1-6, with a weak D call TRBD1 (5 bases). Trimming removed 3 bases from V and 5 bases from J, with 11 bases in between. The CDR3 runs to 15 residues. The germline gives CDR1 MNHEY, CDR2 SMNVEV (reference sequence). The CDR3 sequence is CASSLGRINNSPLHF. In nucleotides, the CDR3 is TGTGCCAGCAGTTTGGGACGAATAAATAATTCACCCCTCCACTTT.

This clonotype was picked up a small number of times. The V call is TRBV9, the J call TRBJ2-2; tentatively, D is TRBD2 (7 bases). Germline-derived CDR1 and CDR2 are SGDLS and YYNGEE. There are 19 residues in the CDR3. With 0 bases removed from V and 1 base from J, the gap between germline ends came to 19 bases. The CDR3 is CASSVGPLNGGRNTGELFF. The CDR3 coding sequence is TGTGCCAGCAGCGTAGGACCCTTGAACGGGGGGCGGAACACCGGGGAGCTGTTTTTT.

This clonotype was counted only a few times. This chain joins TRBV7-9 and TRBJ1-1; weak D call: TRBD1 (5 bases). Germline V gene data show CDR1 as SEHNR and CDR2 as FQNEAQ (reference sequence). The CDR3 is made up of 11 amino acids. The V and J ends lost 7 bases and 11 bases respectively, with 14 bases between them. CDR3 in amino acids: CASTNGADAFF. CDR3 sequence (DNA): TGTGCCAGCACCAACGGGGCAGATGCTTTCTTT. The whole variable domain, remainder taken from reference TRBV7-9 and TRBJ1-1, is DTGVSQNPRHKITKRGQNVTFRCDPISEHNRLYWYRQTLGQGPEFLTYFQNEAQLEKSRLLSDRFSAERPKGSFSTLEIQRTEQGDSAMYLCASTNGADAFFGQGTRLTVV.

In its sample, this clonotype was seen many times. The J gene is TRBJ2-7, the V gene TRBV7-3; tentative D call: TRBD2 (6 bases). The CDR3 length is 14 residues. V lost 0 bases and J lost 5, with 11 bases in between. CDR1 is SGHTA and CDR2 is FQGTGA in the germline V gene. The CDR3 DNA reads TGTGCCAGCAGCTTAACGAGGTCTAGCGACGAGCAGTACTTC. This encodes CASSLTRSSDEQYF.

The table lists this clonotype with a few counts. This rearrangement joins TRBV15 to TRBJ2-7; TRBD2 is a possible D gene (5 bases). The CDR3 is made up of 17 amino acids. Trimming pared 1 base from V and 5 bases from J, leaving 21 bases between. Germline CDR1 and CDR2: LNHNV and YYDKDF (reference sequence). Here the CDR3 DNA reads TGTGCCACCAGCAGAGGTAAAGGCCAGAGCGGCCTTCACGAGCAGTACTTC. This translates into CATSRGKGQSGLHEQYF. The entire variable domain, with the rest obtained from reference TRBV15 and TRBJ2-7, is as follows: DAMVIQNPRYQVTQFGKPVTLSCSQTLNHNVMYWYQQKSSQAPKLLFHYYDKDFNNEADTPDNFQSRRPNTSFCFLDIRSPGLGDTAMYLCATSRGKGQSGLHEQYFGPGTRLTVT.

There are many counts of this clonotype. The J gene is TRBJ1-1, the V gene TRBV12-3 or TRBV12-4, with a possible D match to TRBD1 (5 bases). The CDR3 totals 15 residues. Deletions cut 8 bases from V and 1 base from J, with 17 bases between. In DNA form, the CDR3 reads TGTGCCAGCGAGATACGGGGGGGGACGAACACTGAAGCTTTCTTT. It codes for CASEIRGGTNTEAFF.

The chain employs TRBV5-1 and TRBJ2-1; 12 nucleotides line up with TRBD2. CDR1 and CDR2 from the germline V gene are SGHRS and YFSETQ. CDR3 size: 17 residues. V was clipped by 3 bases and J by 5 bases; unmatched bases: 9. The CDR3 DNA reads TGCGCCAGCAGCTCTCCGACTAGCGGGAGAGGACACAATGAGCAGTTCTTC. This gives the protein CASSSPTSGRGHNEQFF. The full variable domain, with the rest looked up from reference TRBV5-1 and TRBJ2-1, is KAGVTQTPRYLIKTRGQQVTLSCSPISGHRSVSWYQQTPGQGLQFLFEYFSETQRNKGNFPGRFSGRQFSNSRSEMNVSTLELGDSALYLCASSSPTSGRGHNEQFFGPGTRLTVL.